This T cell receptor (beta chain) was recorded in a study of CD8 T cells in Susac syndrome (dated 2019 in TCRdb). For the wider study: Of the Susac syndrome patients who were sequenced, more than five had clinically active disease and about 8 were in clinical remission. Whether CD8+ T cell activation and differentiation in Susac syndrome was antigen driven was tested using repertoire sequencing. At blood withdrawal, Susac syndrome patients were either therapy-naive, taking corticosteroids (in some cases with IVIg as well), or taking IVIg alone. The paper's findings and limits, for the study overall: The number of individuals in the TCR sequencing and HLA analysis was recognized as being relatively small. No clonal expansion was detected in the CD4+ T cell repertoire of Susac syndrome patients.

Worth noting for this clonotype: Its target antigen remains unknown. The sample holds no much larger clone one base away, and base qualities are not on file.

High-throughput TCR beta sequencing profiled peripheral blood CD8+ and CD4+ T cells from healthy donors, Susac syndrome patients and multiple sclerosis patients. The Susac syndrome patients fulfilled recently defined diagnostic criteria for either definite or probable disease. CD8+ TEMRA cells were enriched by FACS, while bulk CD8+ and CD4+ T cells were purified by magnetic negative isolation. Blood was collected in EDTA tubes and processed within 24 hours, with PBMCs isolated through density gradient centrifugation. PBMCs intended for TCR sequencing were cryopreserved in liquid nitrogen and thawed later in a water bath at 37 degrees C. Purity of sorted or isolated CD4+, CD8+ and CD8+ TEMRA cells was at least 90%. RNA was extracted using the RNeasy kit, and about 0.45 to 1 ug of the RNA was reverse transcribed with random hexamers. TCR beta CDR3 regions were amplified with the immunoSEQ multiplex PCR assay covering 54 Vbeta and 13 Jbeta segments. PCR amplification bias was corrected using a synthetic template baseline for primer optimization and computational correction. Per the original workflow: Only productive sequences were kept, with reads annotated to V, D and J genes according to IMGT and analyzed in immunoSEQ Analyzer. To calculate clonality, Shannon entropy was normalized by log2 of the number of productive unique sequences and then subtracted from one. Public and private clones were assessed among the 100 most prevalent clones of each patient and control. A clone was defined as Susac-specific if it was absent from the healthy and MS cohorts, from about a thousand published viral clones and from other ImmuneACCESS disease sequences. TCRdb trimmed the raw reads at Q25, called clones with MiXCR and kept productive beta chains. All rows with the same CDR3 protein become a single entry with the most common DNA and genes. TCRdb's processing, not the authors', yielded these V and J calls. This sample has around 170,000 distinct CDR3 sequences in its table, and approximately 95% of those were observed once. Roughly 0.098% of the sample is taken by the ten largest.

V is pared back by 6 bases and J by 2 bases, with 12 bases lying between the germline termini. Measured from the cysteine to the phenylalanine, the CDR3 is 14 residues long. Kept here is only the CDR3 DNA, which spans 42 bases and is read in frame from base 1. The germline V gene supplies CDR1 MGHDK and CDR2 SYGVNS. This sequence was found in a human donor with Susac syndrome. The rearrangement joined TRBV25-1 to TRBJ2-3, with the D call perhaps TRBD1 or TRBD2, as 5 bases match in each case. The source material was CD4+ T cells from PBMCs. The CDR3 reads as follows: CASSQLGVTDTQYF. The sequenced DNA is TGTGCCAGCAGCCAACTAGGGGTCACAGATACGCAGTATTTT.